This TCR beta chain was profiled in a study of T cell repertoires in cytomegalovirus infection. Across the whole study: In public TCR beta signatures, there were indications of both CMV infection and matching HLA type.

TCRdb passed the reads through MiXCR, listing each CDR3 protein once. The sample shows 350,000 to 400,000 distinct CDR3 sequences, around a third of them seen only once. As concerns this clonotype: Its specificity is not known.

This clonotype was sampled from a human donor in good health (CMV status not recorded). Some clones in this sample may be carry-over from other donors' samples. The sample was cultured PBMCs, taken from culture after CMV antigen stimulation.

This chain's CDR3 is CASSRIGGTSSSYEQYF. CDR3 in DNA: TGCGCCAGCAGCCGAATAGGAGGGACTTCGAGCTCCTACGAGCAGTACTTC. The rearrangement uses TRBV4-1 and TRBJ2-7; tentatively, D is TRBD2 (6 bases). Germline V gene data show CDR1 as MGHRA and CDR2 as YSYEKL. V lost 4 bases to trimming and J lost 0 bases, with 19 bases between them. The CDR3 is made up of 17 amino acids.